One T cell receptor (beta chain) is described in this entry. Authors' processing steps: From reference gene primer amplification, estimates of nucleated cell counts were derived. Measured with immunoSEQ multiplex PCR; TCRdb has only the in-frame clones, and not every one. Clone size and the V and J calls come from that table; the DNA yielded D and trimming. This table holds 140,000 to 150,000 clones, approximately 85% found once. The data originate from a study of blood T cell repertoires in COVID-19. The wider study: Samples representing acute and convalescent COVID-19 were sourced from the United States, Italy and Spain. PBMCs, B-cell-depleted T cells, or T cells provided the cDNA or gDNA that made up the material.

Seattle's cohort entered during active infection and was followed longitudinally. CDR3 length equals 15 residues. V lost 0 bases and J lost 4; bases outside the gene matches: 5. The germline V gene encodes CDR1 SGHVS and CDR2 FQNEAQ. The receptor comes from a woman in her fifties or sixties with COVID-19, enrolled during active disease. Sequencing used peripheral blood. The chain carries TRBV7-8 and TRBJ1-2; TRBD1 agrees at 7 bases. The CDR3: CASSLAGTDIYGYTF. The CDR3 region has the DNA TGTGCCAGCAGCTTAGCTGGGACAGACATCTATGGCTACACCTTC.